These 27 T cell receptor beta chains originate from one sample sequenced in a study of long-term antiretroviral therapy in people with HIV. With survey level as its setting, the immunoSEQ assay was v3.0. TCRdb keeps only in-frame clones here, not all; method: immunoSEQ multiplex PCR. The sample yields tens of thousands of clones, approximately 81% seen once. The sequences come from unsorted PBMCs, collected at the start of antiretroviral therapy. These receptors originate from a man aged 45-65 years with HIV.

The gene calls are TRBV5-5 and TRBJ1-5, with D hard to call. The CDR3 runs 13 residues. CDR1 is SGHKS and CDR2 is YYEKEE in the germline V gene (reference sequence). With 4 bases removed from V and 4 bases from J, the gap between germline ends came to 9 bases. CDR3 sequence: CASSKLINQPQHF. The DNA of the CDR3 is TGTGCCAGCAGCAAACTTATAAATCAGCCCCAGCATTTT.

The chain uses TRBV5-1 and TRBJ2-7, with D possibly matching TRBD2 (7 bases). The CDR3 extends over 13 amino acids. V dropped 2 bases and J dropped 7 bases, with 13 bases sitting between them. Germline CDR1 reads SGHRS; CDR2 reads YFSETQ. CDR3: CASSFGGRIEQYF. CDR3 nucleotide sequence: TGCGCCAGCAGCTTCGGGGGGCGTATAGAGCAGTACTTC. Full variable domain (remainder filled in from reference TRBV5-1 and TRBJ2-7): KAGVTQTPRYLIKTRGQQVTLSCSPISGHRSVSWYQQTPGQGLQFLFEYFSETQRNKGNFPGRFSGRQFSNSRSEMNVSTLELGDSALYLCASSFGGRIEQYFGPGTRLTVT.

This rearrangement joins TRBV4-1 to TRBJ1-6, with TRBD1 matching 7 bases. This CDR3 region has 16 residues. The germline gives CDR1 MGHRA, CDR2 YSYEKL. Trimming at V came to 3 bases and at J to 0 bases, leaving 2 bases not matched to a gene. As DNA, the CDR3 is TGCGCCAGCAGCCAGACAGGGAGCTCCTATAATTCACCCCTCCACTTT. It specifies CASSQTGSSYNSPLHF.

The chain employs TRBV4-3 and TRBJ2-1; D may be TRBD2 (7 bases). Germline V gene sequence: CDR1 LGHNA, CDR2 YSLEER. This CDR3 comprises 15 residues. Trimming shortened V by 4 bases and J by 4 bases, and 14 bases separated the two germline ends. The CDR3 loop reads CASSPQRGGYNEQFF. CDR3 bases: TGCGCCAGCAGCCCTCAGAGGGGGGGTTACAATGAGCAGTTCTTC.

The chain combines TRBV19 with TRBJ2-3; no reliable D call. In germline, CDR1 is LNHDA, CDR2 SQIVND (reference sequence). The germline V and J ends were trimmed by 4 bases and 0 bases, with 5 bases remaining between them. The CDR3 runs to 13 residues. The DNA of the CDR3 is TGTGCCAGTAGTAGGGAAAGCACAGATACGCAGTATTTT. This sequence encodes CASSRESTDTQYF.

V and J are TRBV4-3 and TRBJ1-1, with 9 bases aligning to TRBD1. The junction had 5 bases not matched to a gene; V was cut back by 3 bases and J by 3 bases. The CDR3 is 15 amino acids. Germline loops: CDR1 LGHNA, CDR2 YSLEER. CDR3 nucleotides: TGCGCCAGCAGCCAGGGACAGGGAAGGTACACTGAAGCTTTCTTT. The encoded protein is CASSQGQGRYTEAFF.

The chain links TRBV4-3 to TRBJ1-2; a weak D match, TRBD1 (6 bases). This CDR3 is built from 16 residues. Germline CDR1 reads LGHNA; CDR2 reads YSLEER. V was trimmed by 0 bases and J by 3 bases, leaving 14 bases between them. This CDR3 reads CASSQEKGVGYYGYTF. The CDR3 DNA is TGCGCCAGCAGCCAAGAAAAGGGGGTTGGGTACTATGGCTACACCTTC.

This chain connects TRBV9 to TRBJ1-5; D may be TRBD1 (5 bases). V lost 2 bases and J 5 bases, leaving 14 bases between the germline ends. The CDR3 runs to 15 residues. Germline CDR1 SGDLS, CDR2 YYNGEE. The CDR3 bases are TGTGCCAGCAGCGTGGACGGGGCTTGGGATCAGCCCCAGCATTTT. It is translated as CASSVDGAWDQPQHF.

The chain employs TRBV4-3 and TRBJ2-1; D remains unclear. The V end lost 0 bases, the J end lost 9 bases, and 9 bases lay between the germline ends. Germline V gene lookup returns CDR1 LGHNA and CDR2 YSLEER. The CDR3 covers 13 residues. The CDR3 bases are TGCGCCAGCAGCCAAGAAGGCCGAGGTGAGCAGTTCTTC. Its protein product is CASSQEGRGEQFF.

This chain connects TRBV10-3 to TRBJ1-5; D unclear. Trimming stripped 0 bases from V and 1 base from J, with 7 bases between. CDR1 and CDR2 (germline): ENHRY, SYGVKD. There are 15 residues in the CDR3. CDR3 in amino acids: CAISESAGSNQPQHF. CDR3 DNA: TGTGCCATCAGTGAGTCGGCGGGAAGCAATCAGCCCCAGCATTTT.

The chain uses TRBV7-7 and TRBJ1-3; D not resolved. The CDR3 contains 10 residues. Looked up from germline, CDR1 is SSHAT and CDR2 is FNYEAQ (reference sequence). This chain's CDR3 is CARVTNTIYF. CDR3 DNA sequence: TGTGCTAGAGTCACTAACACCATATATTTT.

The chain uses TRBV27 and TRBJ2-7; D is perhaps TRBD1 (6 bases). The V end was cut by 3 bases, the J end by 2 bases, with 17 bases between. Germline assignment: CDR1 MNHEY and CDR2 SMNVEV (reference sequence). The CDR3 is made up of 16 amino acids. The DNA for the CDR3 is TGTGCCAGCAGTTTTTTGCAGGCTGGGGGCCCCTACGAGCAGTACTTC. Translated: CASSFLQAGGPYEQYF.

This chain uses TRBV5-1 with TRBJ1-5; a possible D gene is TRBD1 (6 bases). The CDR3 sequence is 19 residues long. Trimming took off 4 bases at V and 2 bases at J, with 25 bases between the two ends. Germline assignment: CDR1 SGHRS and CDR2 YFSETQ. CDR3 region: CASSPTRGQYFYGNQPQHF. The DNA of the CDR3 is TGCGCCAGCAGCCCTACACGGGGACAATATTTTTATGGCAATCAGCCCCAGCATTTT.

Concerning this clone itself: Compared with germline, one end of the junction differs, possibly owing to a read error. The chain employs TRBV11-2 and TRBJ2-2; perhaps TRBD1 as D (5 bases). Germline V gives CDR1 SGHAT, CDR2 FQNNGV. This CDR3 is built from 15 residues. As DNA, the CDR3 is TGTGCCGGCAGCTTAGTTCCTCAGGGCCCCGGGGAGCTGTTTTTT. Protein: CAGSLVPQGPGELFF.

The V gene is TRBV6-6, the J gene TRBJ2-7; D is possibly TRBD1 (6 bases). Trimming took off 2 bases at V and 2 bases at J, with 10 bases between the two ends. CDR3 size: 14 residues. Germline V gene sequence: CDR1 MNHNY, CDR2 SVGAGI (reference sequence). The CDR3 reads CASSYRQGTYEQYF. For the CDR3, the DNA is TGTGCCAGCAGTTACCGGCAGGGGACCTACGAGCAGTACTTC.

This chain links TRBV7-2 with TRBJ2-3, with D maybe TRBD2 (6 bases). V was clipped by 5 bases and J by 6 bases, with 18 bases between them. The CDR3 has 15 residues. From germline, CDR1 is SGHTA and CDR2 FQGNSA. CDR3 DNA sequence: TGTGCCAGCAGCCCTCGGGCCGGGAGCCAGGATACGCAGTATTTT. Encoded protein: CASSPRAGSQDTQYF.

The chain has TRBV12-5 and TRBJ1-5; TRBD1 matches 7 bases. This CDR3 is 19 amino acids long. The germline gives CDR1 LGHNT, CDR2 FRNRAP. Germline trimming cut 0 bases from V and 4 bases from J; bases unmatched to any gene: 15. For the CDR3, the DNA is TGTGCTAGTGGTTTGGTATCAGGATACGGGACAGCGAGTAATCAGCCCCAGCATTTT. Protein: CASGLVSGYGTASNQPQHF.

The gene calls are TRBV7-8 and TRBJ1-1; 8 positions match TRBD1. The V gene end was trimmed by 5 bases and the J gene end by 5 bases; junction bases not matched to a gene: 4. CDR3 size: 13 residues. The germline CDR1 and CDR2 sequences are SGHVS and FQNEAQ. The CDR3 sequence is CASSEQGETEAFF. Here the CDR3 DNA reads TGTGCCAGCAGCGAACAGGGGGAAACTGAAGCTTTCTTT.

This chain connects TRBV5-1 to TRBJ2-1; D is perhaps TRBD2 (5 bases). Trimming took off 1 base at V and 9 bases at J, with 14 bases between the two ends. The germline V gene encodes CDR1 SGHRS and CDR2 YFSETQ. The CDR3 totals 14 residues. Here the CDR3 reads CASSLWWSRGEQFF. For the CDR3, the DNA is TGCGCCAGCAGCTTGTGGTGGAGTCGGGGTGAGCAGTTCTTC.

The chain is built from TRBV7-2 and TRBJ1-2; D gene unclear. The V end was cut by 2 bases, the J end by 10 bases, with 17 bases between. The length of the CDR3 is 14 residues. Germline loops: CDR1 SGHTA, CDR2 FQGNSA. The CDR3 region is CASSLYLGRGYYTF. In nucleotides, the CDR3 is TGTGCCAGCAGCTTATATCTCGGTCGAGGGTACTACACCTTC.

Written as DNA, the CDR3 is TGCGCCAGCAGCTTGGGCGGGGGAACCTACGAGCAGTACTTC. Its translation is CASSLGGGTYEQYF. V is TRBV5-1 and J is TRBJ2-7; 7 bases are shared with TRBD2. Germline CDR1 is SGHRS and CDR2 is YFSETQ. V trimming: 0 bases; J trimming: 2 bases; junction bases outside the gene matches: 2. CDR3 size: 14 residues.

The chain joins TRBV27 to TRBJ2-5; a weak D match, TRBD2 (6 bases). Germline lookup yields CDR1 MNHEY and CDR2 SMNVEV (reference sequence). Trimming left V 1 base short and J 5 bases short, with 11 bases between. This CDR3 has 14 amino acids. The CDR3 loop is CASSLFSGVETQYF. The DNA for the CDR3 is TGTGCCAGCAGTTTATTTTCGGGGGTGGAGACCCAGTACTTC.

J is TRBJ2-3 and V is TRBV7-8, with TRBD2 matching 13 bases. This CDR3 comprises 19 residues. Germline V gene data show CDR1 as SGHVS and CDR2 as FQNEAQ. J was trimmed by 0 bases and V by 5 bases; bases with no gene match: 11. The CDR3 sequence: CASSLRTSGGAGSTDTQYF. The DNA of the CDR3 is TGTGCCAGCAGCCTACGAACTAGCGGGGGGGCCGGGAGCACAGATACGCAGTATTTT.

For the CDR3, the DNA is TGTGCCAGCAGCGACCTTCTTCTGACAGGAGGGAACACTGAAGCTTTCTTT. Protein: CASSDLLLTGGNTEAFF. The gene calls are TRBV9 and TRBJ1-1; possible D gene TRBD1, 6 bases. Germline V CDR1 and CDR2: SGDLS, YYNGEE. V dropped 3 bases and J dropped 1 base, with 19 bases sitting between them. This CDR3 spans 17 amino acids.

The V gene is TRBV9, the J gene TRBJ2-1; D not certain. CDR3 length: 15 amino acids. Trimming cost V 4 bases and J 0 bases, with 11 bases left between them. Germline V lookup: CDR1 SGDLS, CDR2 YYNGEE. The DNA of the CDR3 is TGTGCCAGCAGCCCAGCCCCGAGCTCCTACAATGAGCAGTTCTTC. Its translation is CASSPAPSSYNEQFF.

The V and J genes are TRBV19 and TRBJ1-4, with TRBD1 identical over 9 bases. Germline V gene sequence: CDR1 LNHDA, CDR2 SQIVND (reference sequence). This CDR3 comprises 15 residues. The J segment lost 6 bases and the V segment lost 4 bases, leaving 6 bases of the junction unmatched. CDR3 amino acids: CASSTRTGEDEKLFF. CDR3 sequence (DNA): TGTGCCAGTAGTACCCGGACAGGGGAGGATGAAAAACTGTTTTTT.

The chain is built from TRBV18 and TRBJ1-1; D is unclear. The CDR3 extends over 13 amino acids. V lost 4 bases and J 2 bases, leaving 8 bases between the germline ends. CDR1 is KGHSH and CDR2 is LQKENI in the germline V gene. The CDR3 coding sequence is TGTGCCAGCTCACTTGGAACAAACACTGAAGCTTTCTTT. This sequence encodes CASSLGTNTEAFF.